Listed here are 27 T cell receptor beta chains from one sample, sequenced in a study of T cells in Graves' hyperthyroidism and ophthalmopathy (dated by TCRdb to the late 2010s). Library construction relied on multiplex PCR. Sequencing relied on an Illumina HiSeq 2000. TCR beta CDR3 regions were amplified from RNA transcripts. The TCR CDR3 was subjected to a first round of RT-PCR using the HTBI primer set and the Qiagen OneStep RT-PCR kit. The public reads were run again by TCRdb, first through fastp at Q25 and then through MiXCR, and only productive beta chains were kept. Each entry merges the rows of one CDR3 protein and shows their most common DNA and genes. Counted in this sample were about 590,000 distinct CDR3 sequences; approximately 14% of them appeared once. 7.3% of the sample belongs to the ten largest clones. Source material: blood. The receptors originated from a woman aged 25 to 39 with Graves' hyperthyroidism.

This clonotype was seen just once. The rearrangement links TRBV5-5 to TRBJ2-3; D unclear. V gave up 2 bases and J gave up 0 bases, with 10 bases separating them. The germline CDR1 and CDR2 sequences are SGHKS and YYEKEE (reference sequence). The CDR3 has 15 residues. CDR3 sequence (DNA): TGTGCCAGCAGCTTACGGCAGCCTAGCACAGATACGCAGTATTTT. Residues: CASSLRQPSTDTQYF.

This clonotype was detected ten times or more. The V and J genes are TRBV19 and TRBJ1-1; TRBD1 might be the D (6 bases). CDR1 and CDR2 (germline): LNHDA, SQIVND (reference sequence). The CDR3 has 14 residues. V was clipped by 7 bases and J by 1 base, with 13 bases between them. The CDR3, as DNA: TGTGCCAGTAACACGGGGGCAGCGAACACTGAAGCTTTCTTT. It translates to CASNTGAANTEAFF.

The chain couples TRBV2 to TRBJ2-5; 7 bases line up with TRBD2. Germline lookup yields CDR1 SNHLY and CDR2 FYNNEI. Trimming cost V 3 bases and J 4 bases; bases outside gene matches: 8. This CDR3 contains 15 residues. The CDR3 loop is CASSDRGSRGETQYF. In DNA, the CDR3 is TGTGCCAGCAGTGATCGCGGGAGCCGAGGAGAGACCCAGTACTTC. The full variable domain, in which reference TRBV2 and TRBJ2-5 provide the parts outside the CDR3, is EPEVTQTPSHQVTQMGQEVILRCVPISNHLYFYWYRQILGQKVEFLVSFYNNEISEKSEIFDDQFSVERPDGSNFTLKIRSTKLEDSAMYFCASSDRGSRGETQYFGPGTRLLVL.

This clonotype was detected only a few times. The rearrangement links TRBV28 to TRBJ1-1, with 7 bases aligning to TRBD1. The V and J ends lost 11 bases and 6 bases, in that order; junction bases with no gene match: 15. Per germline, CDR1 MDHEN and CDR2 SYDVKM. The CDR3 is made up of 14 amino acids. In nucleotides, the CDR3 is TGTGCCGGCATGGAAGGGGGCCGGGCGGCTGAAGCTTTCTTT. It translates to CAGMEGGRAAEAFF.

This clonotype was observed a handful of times. The rearrangement uses TRBV6-2 or TRBV6-3 and TRBJ2-4, with a weak D call TRBD1 (6 bases). Trimming shortened V by 7 bases and J by 4 bases, and 11 bases separated the two germline ends. CDR3 size: 13 residues. Germline V lookup: CDR1 MNHEY, CDR2 SVGEGT. The CDR3 loop reads CASTRTEKNIQYF. CDR3 DNA sequence: TGTGCCAGCACCCGGACAGAGAAAAACATTCAGTACTTC.

This clonotype has ten or more counts. The chain joins TRBV2 to TRBJ2-1; TRBD1 or TRBD2 may be the D gene (5 bases each). The V gene's germline CDR1 is SNHLY and CDR2 FYNNEI. The CDR3 length is 15 residues. Trimming took off 6 bases at V and 0 bases at J, with 12 bases between the two ends. The CDR3 bases are TGTGCCAGCAGGGGGCGGGCGGGCTCCTACAATGAGCAGTTCTTC. As protein: CASRGRAGSYNEQFF.

This clonotype was detected ten times or more. This sequence joins TRBV18 and TRBJ2-7, with TRBD1 identical over 12 bases. The CDR3 totals 14 residues. Germline V gene data show CDR1 as KGHSH and CDR2 as LQKENI. J gave up 7 bases and V 3 bases, and 4 bases lay outside the gene matches. The CDR3 is CASSPRDRGQEQYF. CDR3 coding DNA: TGTGCCAGCTCACCCCGGGACAGGGGGCAGGAGCAGTACTTC.

The count of this clonotype is one. The junction shows a germline mismatch at one end, possibly a read error. The V and J genes are TRBV6-5 and TRBJ2-1; TRBD2 agrees at 7 bases. The assigned J gene may be wrong: the sequence end matches TRBJ2-7 better. CDR1 and CDR2 (germline): MNHEY, SVGAGI. The CDR3 has 15 residues. CDR3 amino acids: CANSYSGEGYNEQYF. Here the CDR3 DNA reads TGTGCCAACAGTTACTCGGGGGAGGGTTACAATGAGCAGTACTTC.

This clonotype was detected only a few times. The V and J genes are TRBV19 and TRBJ1-5; a weak D match, TRBD1 (5 bases). This CDR3 comprises 13 residues. Trimming took off 5 bases at V and 6 bases at J, with 11 bases between the two ends. Germline V lookup: CDR1 LNHDA, CDR2 SQIVND (reference sequence). CDR3 in DNA: TGTGCCAGTAGTTCGGACATCGGTCAGCCCCAGCATTTT. Its translation: CASSSDIGQPQHF.

The table lists this clonotype with many counts. The chain employs TRBV6-1 and TRBJ1-2; D is uncertain. V lost 5 bases, J lost 2 bases, and 9 bases lay in between. The CDR3 covers 13 residues. CDR1 and CDR2 (germline): MNHNS, SASEGT. The DNA for the CDR3 is TGTGCCAGCAGTCTCGGGTGGAACTATGGCTACACCTTC. Amino acids: CASSLGWNYGYTF.

This rearrangement joins TRBV19 to TRBJ2-7; 10 bases are a match to TRBD2. Germline CDR1 reads LNHDA; CDR2 reads SQIVND (reference sequence). The CDR3 has 15 residues. Unmatched junction bases numbered 10, after V lost 6 bases and J lost 5 bases. The CDR3 region has the DNA TGTGCCAGTAGGAAGCTAGCGGGAGTTTTGGACGAGCAGTACTTC. It translates to CASRKLAGVLDEQYF.

This clonotype has ten or more counts. This chain links TRBV3-1 with TRBJ1-2; a weak D match, TRBD1 (5 bases). This CDR3 region has 14 residues. Germline lookup yields CDR1 LGHDT and CDR2 YNNKEL (reference sequence). The V end lost 4 bases, the J end lost 8 bases, and 17 bases lay between the germline ends. DNA for the CDR3: TGTGCCAGCAGCCTCCGGGACTGGGGTTTGGGCTACACCTTC. This encodes CASSLRDWGLGYTF.

This clonotype was seen repeatedly, ten times or more. This chain links TRBV28 with TRBJ2-5; D unclear. The CDR3 is 11 residues long. The germline gives CDR1 MDHEN, CDR2 SYDVKM. Between the trimmed V and J ends, which lost 11 bases and 4 bases, there was a span of 11 bases. The CDR3 loop is CAVHTRETQYF. The CDR3 DNA reads as TGTGCCGTACACACACGAGAGACCCAGTACTTC.

This clonotype was found many times. The rearrangement links TRBV3-1 to TRBJ1-2; no firm D call. The CDR3 is 13 residues long. V was clipped by 4 bases and J by 5 bases, with 11 bases between them. Germline CDR1 reads LGHDT; CDR2 reads YNNKEL (reference sequence). CDR3 sequence reads: CASSPVREYGYTF. The CDR3 nucleotides are TGTGCCAGCAGCCCAGTTAGGGAGTATGGCTACACCTTC.

The rearrangement links TRBV11-2 to TRBJ1-4; D perhaps matches TRBD1 (5 bases). Germline loops: CDR1 SGHAT, CDR2 FQNNGV. The CDR3 extends over 20 amino acids. With 4 bases removed from V and 0 bases from J, the gap between germline ends came to 24 bases. The CDR3 protein is CASSSRGGGTYRATNEKLFF. The CDR3 DNA sequence: TGTGCCAGCAGCTCTAGGGGTGGCGGGACCTACCGGGCAACTAATGAAAAACTGTTTTTT.

This clonotype was recorded many times. The rearrangement links TRBV7-3 to TRBJ1-6; tentative D call: TRBD1 (5 bases). Trimming pared 5 bases from V and 3 bases from J, leaving 8 bases between. Germline V lookup: CDR1 SGHTA, CDR2 FQGTGA. The CDR3 totals 14 residues. This CDR3 reads CASSPDSYNSPLHF. The CDR3, as DNA: TGTGCCAGCAGCCCAGACAGCTATAATTCACCCCTCCACTTT.

This clonotype was recorded many times. The chain couples TRBV7-9 to TRBJ2-7; TRBD1 aligns across 9 bases. J was trimmed by 6 bases and V by 5 bases; bases with no gene match: 5. CDR1 is SEHNR and CDR2 is FQNEAQ in the germline V gene (reference sequence). The CDR3 runs to 13 residues. The CDR3, as DNA: TGTGCCAGCAGCAGACAGGGGGTTGGCGAGCAGTACTTC. This gives the protein CASSRQGVGEQYF.

This clonotype was seen more than once but under ten times. CDR3: CASSLSPLTSGRANSYNEQFF. The CDR3 region has the DNA TGTGCCAGCAGCTTAAGCCCGCTAACTAGCGGGAGAGCAAACTCCTACAATGAGCAGTTCTTC. The chain carries TRBV7-6 and TRBJ2-1, with 11 bases that match TRBD2. This CDR3 has 21 amino acids. The ends lost 2 bases at V and 0 bases at J; junction bases unmatched: 15. The germline V gene encodes CDR1 SGHVS and CDR2 FNYEAQ.

The sample holds many counts of this clonotype. The chain uses TRBV20-1 and TRBJ1-2, with D possibly matching TRBD1 (5 bases). Germline lookup yields CDR1 DFQATT and CDR2 SNEGSKA (reference sequence). Trimming stripped 4 bases from V and 2 bases from J, with 14 bases between. There are 14 residues in the CDR3. The CDR3 spells CSANPGLGNYGYTF. The CDR3 nucleotides are TGCAGTGCTAACCCGGGACTGGGCAACTATGGCTACACCTTC.

This clonotype was counted ten times or more. The genes are TRBV18 and TRBJ2-3; D tentatively fits TRBD1 or TRBD2 (6 bases each). There are 13 residues in the CDR3. Germline V gene sequence: CDR1 KGHSH, CDR2 LQKENI. Trimming took 6 bases from V and 7 from J, leaving 14 bases between them. CDR3 loop: CASSSGARNTQYF. In DNA, the CDR3 is TGTGCCAGCTCCTCGGGGGCCAGGAATACGCAGTATTTT.

This clonotype has only a few counts. The CDR3 DNA is TGTGCCAGCAGCCGGACAGGGTTTGGGGAAAAACTGTTTTTT. Its protein product is CASSRTGFGEKLFF. The chain recombines TRBV5-5 with TRBJ1-4; 8 bases fit TRBD1. J was trimmed by 8 bases and V by 4 bases; bases with no gene match: 7. CDR1 and CDR2 from the germline V gene are SGHKS and YYEKEE (reference sequence). This CDR3 comprises 14 residues.

In its sample, this clonotype was seen a few times. The rearrangement links TRBV6-6 to TRBJ1-2; D unresolved. The V gene's germline CDR1 is MNHNY and CDR2 SVGAGI (reference sequence). V was clipped by 2 bases and J by 6 bases, with 10 bases between them. This CDR3 has 13 amino acids. CDR3 region: CASSYGVWDGYTF. The CDR3 region has the DNA TGTGCCAGCAGTTACGGGGTGTGGGATGGCTACACCTTC.

The chain combines TRBV6-9 with TRBJ2-7; 10 nucleotides line up with TRBD1. The CDR3 is 15 amino acids. CDR1 is MNHGY, CDR2 SVAAGI, per germline. J gave up 6 bases and V 3 bases, and 8 bases lay outside the gene matches. CDR3 nucleotide sequence: TGTGCCAGCAGTTACAACCGGGACAGGGGTTTCGAGCAGTACTTC. This sequence encodes CASSYNRDRGFEQYF.

This clonotype was detected many times. The chain combines TRBV28 with TRBJ2-3; TRBD2 aligns across 7 bases. This CDR3 is built from 16 residues. In germline, CDR1 is MDHEN, CDR2 SYDVKM. V lost 6 bases and J lost 9; bases outside the gene matches: 18. The CDR3 region is CASSSHVGARGGTQYF. In DNA form, the CDR3 reads TGTGCCAGCAGCTCCCACGTAGGGGCCCGGGGAGGGACGCAGTATTTT.

The chain joins TRBV12-3 or TRBV12-4 to TRBJ2-7; TRBD1 matches 9 bases. J gave up 3 bases and V 4 bases, and 7 bases lay outside the gene matches. CDR3 length equals 15 residues. DNA of the CDR3: TGTGCCAGCAGTTCCCGGACAGGGGACCTCTACGAGCAGTACTTC. As protein: CASSSRTGDLYEQYF.

This clonotype was detected ten times or more. The V and J genes are TRBV20-1 and TRBJ1-6; tentative D call: TRBD1 (5 bases). The CDR3 sequence is 15 residues long. Deletions cut 2 bases from V and 7 bases from J, with 15 bases between. Germline-derived CDR1 and CDR2 are DFQATT and SNEGSKA (reference sequence). CDR3 region: CSARPDGAGNSPLHF. CDR3 nucleotides: TGCAGTGCTAGACCGGACGGGGCGGGGAATTCACCCCTCCACTTT.

This clonotype was seen many times. The rearrangement uses TRBV2 and TRBJ2-3; the D call may be TRBD1 or TRBD2 (6 bases each). There are 15 residues in the CDR3. Germline V gene data show CDR1 as SNHLY and CDR2 as FYNNEI. Between the trimmed V and J ends, which lost 4 bases and 1 base, there was a span of 12 bases. The chain's CDR3 is CASSVPEGGTDTQYF. DNA for the CDR3: TGTGCCAGCAGTGTCCCGGAGGGGGGCACAGATACGCAGTATTTT.